The entry below describes one TCR beta chain. This sample is drawn from a study of STAT5B mutations in CD4+ large granular lymphocyte leukemia. Data came from immunoSEQ multiplex PCR; TCRdb stores just in-frame clones and leaves some out. The sample includes roughly 34,000 clones, roughly 79% of them seen just once. The clonotype comes from a human donor in good health. The sequenced sample consisted of CD4+ T cells from blood buffy coats.

The CDR3 nucleotides read TGTGCCAGCAGTCAGGGTGTAGCGGGGAGCTCCTACGAGCAGTACTTC. Protein sequence: CASSQGVAGSSYEQYF. This chain connects TRBV4-2 to TRBJ2-7; 8 bases fit TRBD2. The CDR3 spans 16 residues. The J segment lost 0 bases and the V segment lost 6 bases, leaving 10 bases of the junction unmatched. CDR1 is LGHNA, CDR2 YNFKEQ, per germline.